This T cell receptor (beta chain) stems from a study of blood T cell repertoires in COVID-19 (dated by TCRdb to about 2020). In the study overall: Samples from collaborators originated in the United States, Italy and Spain and spanned both the acute and convalescent phases of COVID-19. Where available, HLA class I and class II types were obtained from metadata supplied by the sample provider rather than from assay-based typing. The repertoires were released in a freely available public database intended as a resource for research on the immune response to SARS-CoV-2. A de-identified subject ID, COVID-19 status, age in years and sex were almost always included in the sample metadata. The dataset comprised deeply sampled blood TCRbeta repertoires from subjects exposed to, actively infected with, or recovered from COVID-19. The material from the prospective study consisted of cDNA or gDNA derived from T cells, B-cell-depleted T cells, or PBMCs. The samples were drawn from the first 160 participants of the ongoing ImmuneRACE study and from 950 to 1,500 subjects provided by 6 global collaborators.

One collaborating source in Seattle enrolled patients during active infection and followed them longitudinally through the course of disease. Collaborating institutions collected whole blood in K2EDTA tubes following their own protocols. Collaborator samples were shipped for TCRbeta analysis as frozen whole blood, isolated PBMCs, or DNA extracted from either sample type. Compared with germline, V lacks 0 bases and J lacks 3 bases; bases without a gene match: 4. Per the germline V gene, SGDLS is the CDR1 and YYNGEE is the CDR2. The cysteine opens and the phenylalanine closes a CDR3 of 15 amino acids. The read is trimmed to its CDR3 DNA, 45 bases read in frame from base 1. TCRbeta CDR3 regions were amplified from genomic DNA by means of the immunoSEQ Assay, a bias-controlled multiplex PCR. The study's processing was this. The number of nucleated cells in each sample was estimated from the amplification of reference gene primers within the assay. Sequence reads were collapsed and filtered to measure the absolute abundance of every unique TCRbeta CDR3 rearrangement. Productive Simpson clonality was computed per sample as the square root of Simpson's diversity index over productive rearrangements. TCRdb carries this immuneACCESS record with in-frame sequences only. Its versions omit some clonotypes, under half of them owing to an unresolved V gene in the studies checked, with the rest unexplained. The V and J calls and clone size come from that table; D and trimming were worked out from the DNA. The sample table holds some 140,000 clones, of which around 83% were seen once. The biggest ten clones account for 9.5% to 13% of the sample.

Comment on this clone: Its recognized antigen is unknown. No base quality values were provided; no much bigger clone lies one nucleotide off.

Overall study outcomes, separate from this receptor: The quantity of clinical and demographic metadata differed by source and by participant and was supplied without curation.

The receptor was derived from a woman aged 60-75 years with COVID-19, enrolled during active disease. The specimen sequenced was peripheral blood. The sequence links TRBV9 to TRBJ2-7, with 9 bases matching TRBD2. The DNA reads as follows: TGTGCCAGCAGCGTAGGGTCTAGCGGGGACTACGAGCAGTACTTC. Translated, it reads CASSVGSSGDYEQYF.